The clone carrying this TCR beta chain was counted ten times or more. Its antigen is currently unknown. The data belong to a study of early T cells in non-severe SARS-CoV-2 infection. The wider study: Bulk RNA from unsorted whole blood was sequenced; chains were unpaired. Findings and limits, study-wide: There was a bias toward anti-spike CD8 responses in VDJdb matching, which missed private and CD4 specificities.

Individual cDNA molecules each received unique molecular identifiers attached to them. TCRdb itself ran the 5' RACE reads through MiXCR, one entry per CDR3 protein. In the table there are approximately 38,000 distinct CDR3 sequences, around 4% of which are singletons. The CDR3 runs 12 residues. Between the trimmed V and J ends, which lost 3 bases and 9 bases, there was a span of 10 bases. CDR1 and CDR2 (germline): SGHTA, FQGTGA. Sequenced sample: whole blood. V usage is TRBV7-3 and J usage is TRBJ2-3; D gene unclear. The clonotype was recovered from an adult who was a healthcare worker with PCR-confirmed SARS-CoV-2 infection or an uninfected control (not recorded which). For the CDR3, the DNA is TGTGCCAGCAGCTTCGGGCCGGAGACGCAGTATTTT. Its protein product is CASSFGPETQYF. The full variable domain, its missing parts supplied by reference TRBV7-3 and TRBJ2-3, is GAGVSQTPSNKVTEKGKYVELRCDPISGHTALYWYRQSLGQGPEFLIYFQGTGAADDSGLPNDRFFAVRPEGSVSTLKIQRTERGDSAVYLCASSFGPETQYFGPGTRLTVL.